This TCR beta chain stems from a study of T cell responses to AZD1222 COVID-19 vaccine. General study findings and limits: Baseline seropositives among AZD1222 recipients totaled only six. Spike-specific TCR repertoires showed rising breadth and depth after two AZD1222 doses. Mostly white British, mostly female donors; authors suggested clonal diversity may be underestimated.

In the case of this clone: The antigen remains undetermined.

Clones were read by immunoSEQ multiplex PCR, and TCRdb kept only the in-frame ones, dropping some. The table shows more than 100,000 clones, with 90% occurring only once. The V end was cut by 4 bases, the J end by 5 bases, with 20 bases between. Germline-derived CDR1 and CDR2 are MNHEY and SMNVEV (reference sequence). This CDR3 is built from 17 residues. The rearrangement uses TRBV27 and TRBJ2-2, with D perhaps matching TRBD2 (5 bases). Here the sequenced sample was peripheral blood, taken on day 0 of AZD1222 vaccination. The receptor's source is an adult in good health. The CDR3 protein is CASSSNLQSRGTGELFF. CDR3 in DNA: TGTGCCAGCAGTTCGAACCTACAAAGTCGGGGAACCGGGGAGCTGTTTTTT.